Included here is one TCR beta chain sequence, with context. No antigen is known for it. No base-level quality is on record; no much larger clone is a single base apart. Taken from cysteine to phenylalanine, the CDR3 has 15 residues. Kept here is only the CDR3 DNA, which spans 45 bases and is read in frame from base 1. Ends trimmed: V by 6 bases, J by 5 bases; bases unmatched to a gene: 13. From the germline V gene (reference sequence), CDR1 is LNHDA and CDR2 is SQIVND. This entry is derived from a study of blood T cell repertoires in COVID-19 (dated by TCRdb to the early 2020s). Background for the entire study: Samples from collaborators originated in the United States, Italy and Spain and spanned both the acute and convalescent phases of COVID-19. Where available, HLA class I and class II types were taken from metadata supplied by the sample provider and were not determined by assay-based typing. Subjects who had been exposed to COVID-19, were actively infected with it, or had recovered from it provided the deeply sampled blood TCRbeta repertoires that made up the dataset. The repertoires were made available in a free public database intended to serve as a resource for research on the immune response to SARS-CoV-2. Nearly every sample came with metadata listing a de-identified subject ID, COVID-19 status, age in years and sex. The material from the prospective study consisted of cDNA or gDNA derived from T cells, B-cell-depleted T cells, or PBMCs. Samples were obtained from the ongoing ImmuneRACE study (first 160 participants) and from some 1,200 subjects provided by 6 global collaborators.

The immunoSEQ Assay, a bias-controlled multiplex PCR, was used to amplify TCRbeta CDR3 regions from genomic DNA. The published analysis was carried out like this. The number of nucleated cells in each sample was estimated by amplification of reference gene primers within the assay. To quantify the absolute abundance of each unique TCRbeta CDR3 rearrangement, sequence reads were collapsed and filtered. For each sample, productive Simpson clonality was calculated as the square root of Simpson's diversity index across productive rearrangements. TCRdb provides this immuneACCESS table in a form limited to in-frame rearrangements. Some clones are lacking; in checked studies, under half of them reflect an unresolved V gene, and why the rest are absent is not known. The V and J calls and clone size come from that table; D and trimming were worked out from the DNA. Within this sample are tens of thousands of clones, with about 79% of them counted one time only. More than 2% of the sample comes from the top ten.

Each collaborating institution followed its own protocols to collect whole blood in K2EDTA tubes. For TCRbeta analysis, collaborators shipped samples as frozen whole blood, isolated PBMCs, or DNA extracted from either of those sample types. What the research found in general, with its limitations: The amount of clinical and demographic metadata varied by source and participant and was provided uncurated.

The V and J genes are TRBV19 and TRBJ2-7; 7 central nucleotides agree with TRBD1. The clonotype comes from a woman aged 55-70 years with acute or convalescent COVID-19. Sequencing was performed on peripheral blood. In nucleotide form, the sequence is TGTGCCAGTAGCCAACTTGACAGGGATCATGACGAGCAGTACTTC. Its translation reads: CASSQLDRDHDEQYF. The entire variable domain, with the stretches around the CDR3 drawn from the reference TRBV19 and TRBJ2-7 proteins, is DGGITQSPKYLFRKEGQNVTLSCEQNLNHDAMYWYRQDPGQGLRLIYYSQIVNDFQKGDIAEGYSVSREKKESFPLTVTSAQKNPTAFYLCASSQLDRDHDEQYFGPGTRLTVT.